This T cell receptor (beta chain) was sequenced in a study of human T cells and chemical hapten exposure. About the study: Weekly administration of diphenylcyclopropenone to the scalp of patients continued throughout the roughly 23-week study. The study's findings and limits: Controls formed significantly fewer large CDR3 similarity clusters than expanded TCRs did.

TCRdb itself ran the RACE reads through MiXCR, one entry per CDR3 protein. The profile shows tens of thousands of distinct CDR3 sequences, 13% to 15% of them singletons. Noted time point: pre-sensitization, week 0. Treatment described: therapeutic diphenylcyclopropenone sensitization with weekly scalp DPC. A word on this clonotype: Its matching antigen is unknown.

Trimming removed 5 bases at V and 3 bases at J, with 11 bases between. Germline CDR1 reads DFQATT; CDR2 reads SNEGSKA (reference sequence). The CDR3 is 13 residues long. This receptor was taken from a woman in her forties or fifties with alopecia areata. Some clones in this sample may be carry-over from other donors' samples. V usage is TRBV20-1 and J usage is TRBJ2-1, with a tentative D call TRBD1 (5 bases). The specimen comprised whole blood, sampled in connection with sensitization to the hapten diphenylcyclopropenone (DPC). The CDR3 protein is CSAATGIYNEQFF. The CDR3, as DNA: TGCAGTGCTGCCACAGGTATCTACAATGAGCAGTTCTTC.